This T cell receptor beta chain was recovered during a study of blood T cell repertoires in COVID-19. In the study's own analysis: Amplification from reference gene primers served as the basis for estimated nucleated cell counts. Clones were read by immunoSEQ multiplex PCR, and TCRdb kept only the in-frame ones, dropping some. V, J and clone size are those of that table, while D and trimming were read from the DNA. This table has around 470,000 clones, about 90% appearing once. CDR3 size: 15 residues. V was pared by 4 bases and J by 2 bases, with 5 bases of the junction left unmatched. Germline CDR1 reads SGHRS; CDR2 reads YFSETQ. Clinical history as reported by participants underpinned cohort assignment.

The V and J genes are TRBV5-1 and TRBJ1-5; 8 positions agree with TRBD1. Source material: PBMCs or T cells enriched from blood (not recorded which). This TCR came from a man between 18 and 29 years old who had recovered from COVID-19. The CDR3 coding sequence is TGCGCCAGCAGCGAGGCAGGGGGCGGCAATCAGCCCCAGCATTTT. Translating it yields CASSEAGGGNQPQHF.